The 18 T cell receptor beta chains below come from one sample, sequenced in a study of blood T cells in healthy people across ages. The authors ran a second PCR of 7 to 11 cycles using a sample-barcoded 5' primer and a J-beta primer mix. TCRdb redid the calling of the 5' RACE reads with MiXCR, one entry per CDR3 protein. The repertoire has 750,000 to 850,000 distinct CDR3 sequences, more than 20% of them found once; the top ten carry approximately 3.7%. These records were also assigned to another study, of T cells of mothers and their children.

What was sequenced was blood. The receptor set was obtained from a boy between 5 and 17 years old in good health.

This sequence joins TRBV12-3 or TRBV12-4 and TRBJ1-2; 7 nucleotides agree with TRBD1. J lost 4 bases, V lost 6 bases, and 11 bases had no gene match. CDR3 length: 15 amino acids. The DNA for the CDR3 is TGTGCCAGCAGGGGGGCAGGGGGTAACTCCTATGGCTACACCTTC. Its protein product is CASRGAGGNSYGYTF.

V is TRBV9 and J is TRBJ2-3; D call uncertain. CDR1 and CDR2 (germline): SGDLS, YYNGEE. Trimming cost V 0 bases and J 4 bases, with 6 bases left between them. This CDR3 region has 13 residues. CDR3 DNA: TGTGCCAGCAGCGTAGACGTGGCAGATACGCAGTATTTT. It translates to CASSVDVADTQYF.

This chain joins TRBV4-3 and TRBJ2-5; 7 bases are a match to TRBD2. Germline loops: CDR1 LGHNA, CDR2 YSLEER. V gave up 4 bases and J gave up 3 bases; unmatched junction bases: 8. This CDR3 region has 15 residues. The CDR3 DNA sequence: TGCGCCAGCAGCCTCCGCGGGAGCGGGGAAGAGACCCAGTACTTC. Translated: CASSLRGSGEETQYF.

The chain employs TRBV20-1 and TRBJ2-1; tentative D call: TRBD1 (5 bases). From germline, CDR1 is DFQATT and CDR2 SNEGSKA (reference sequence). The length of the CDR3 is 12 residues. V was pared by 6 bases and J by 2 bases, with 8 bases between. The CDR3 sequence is CSATGTYNEQFF. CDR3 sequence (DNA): TGCAGTGCCACAGGCACCTACAATGAGCAGTTCTTC.

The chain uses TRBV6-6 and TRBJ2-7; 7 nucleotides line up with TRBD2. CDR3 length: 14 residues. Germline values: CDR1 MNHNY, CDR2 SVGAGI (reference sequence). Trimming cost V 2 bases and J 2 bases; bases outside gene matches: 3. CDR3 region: CASSYGGGAYEQYF. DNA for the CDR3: TGTGCCAGCAGTTACGGGGGGGGAGCCTACGAGCAGTACTTC.

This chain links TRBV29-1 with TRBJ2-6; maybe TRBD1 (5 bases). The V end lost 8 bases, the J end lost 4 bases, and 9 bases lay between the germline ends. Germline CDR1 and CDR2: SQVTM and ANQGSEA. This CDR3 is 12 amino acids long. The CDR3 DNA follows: TGCAGCATCAGGGTAGGGGCCAACGTCCTGACTTTC. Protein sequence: CSIRVGANVLTF.

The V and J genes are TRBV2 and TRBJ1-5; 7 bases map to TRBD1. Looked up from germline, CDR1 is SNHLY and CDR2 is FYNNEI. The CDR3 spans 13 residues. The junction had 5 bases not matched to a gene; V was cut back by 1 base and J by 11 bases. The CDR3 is CASSEEGALSQHF. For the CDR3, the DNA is TGTGCCAGCAGTGAAGAGGGGGCATTATCCCAGCATTTT.

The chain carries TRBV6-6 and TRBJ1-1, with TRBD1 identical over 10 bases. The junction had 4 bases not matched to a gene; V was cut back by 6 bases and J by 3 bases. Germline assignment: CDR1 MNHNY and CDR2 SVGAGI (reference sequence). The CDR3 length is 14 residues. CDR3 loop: CASRTGQGDTEAFF. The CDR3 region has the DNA TGTGCCAGCAGGACAGGACAGGGGGACACTGAAGCTTTCTTT.

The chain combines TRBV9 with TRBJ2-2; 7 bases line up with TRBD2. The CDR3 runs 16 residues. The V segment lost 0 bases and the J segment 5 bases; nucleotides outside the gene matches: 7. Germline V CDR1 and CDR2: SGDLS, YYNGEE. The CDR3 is CASSVALSGLTGELFF. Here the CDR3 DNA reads TGTGCCAGCAGCGTAGCTCTTAGCGGGCTTACCGGGGAGCTGTTTTTT.

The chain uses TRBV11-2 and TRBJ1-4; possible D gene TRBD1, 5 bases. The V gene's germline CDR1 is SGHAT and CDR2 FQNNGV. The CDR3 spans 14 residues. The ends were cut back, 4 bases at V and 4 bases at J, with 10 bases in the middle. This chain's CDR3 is CASSSDSFNEKLFF. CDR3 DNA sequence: TGTGCCAGCAGCTCAGACAGCTTTAATGAAAAACTGTTTTTT.

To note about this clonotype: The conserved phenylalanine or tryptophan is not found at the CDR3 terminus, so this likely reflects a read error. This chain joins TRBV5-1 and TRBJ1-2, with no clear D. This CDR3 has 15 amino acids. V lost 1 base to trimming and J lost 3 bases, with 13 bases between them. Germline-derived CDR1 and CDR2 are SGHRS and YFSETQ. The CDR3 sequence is CASSLSGFQDYGYTV. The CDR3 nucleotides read TGCGCCAGCAGCTTGAGTGGTTTTCAGGACTATGGCTACACCGTC.

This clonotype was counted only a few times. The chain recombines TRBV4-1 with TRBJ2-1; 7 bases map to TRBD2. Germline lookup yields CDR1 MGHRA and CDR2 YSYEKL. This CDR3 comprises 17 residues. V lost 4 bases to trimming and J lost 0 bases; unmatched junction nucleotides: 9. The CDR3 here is CASSRWDGGSSYNEQFF. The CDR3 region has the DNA TGCGCCAGCAGCCGTTGGGATGGCGGGAGCTCCTACAATGAGCAGTTCTTC.

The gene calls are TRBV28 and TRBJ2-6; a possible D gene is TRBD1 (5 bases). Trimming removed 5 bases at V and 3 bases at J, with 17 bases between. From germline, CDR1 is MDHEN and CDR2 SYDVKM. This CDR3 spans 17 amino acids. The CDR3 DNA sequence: TGTGCCAGCAGTAGCCCCAGGGAAACGGGTGGGGCCAACGTCCTGACTTTC. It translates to CASSSPRETGGANVLTF.

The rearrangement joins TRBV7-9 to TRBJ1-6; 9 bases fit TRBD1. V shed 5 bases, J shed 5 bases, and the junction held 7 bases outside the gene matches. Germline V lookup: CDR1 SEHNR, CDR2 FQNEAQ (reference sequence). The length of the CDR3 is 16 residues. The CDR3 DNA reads TGTGCCAGCAGCCTACCGGGACAGGGAGATAATTCACCCCTCCACTTT. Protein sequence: CASSLPGQGDNSPLHF.

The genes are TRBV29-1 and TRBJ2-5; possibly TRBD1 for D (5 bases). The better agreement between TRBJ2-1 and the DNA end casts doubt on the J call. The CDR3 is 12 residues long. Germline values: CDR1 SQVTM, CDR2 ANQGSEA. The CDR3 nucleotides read TGCAGCGTGGTGGCAGGGTCTAATGAGCAGTTCTTC. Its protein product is CSVVAGSNEQFF.

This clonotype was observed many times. In DNA, the CDR3 is TGTGCCAGCAGTTCCTTACCGACAGGGAGCTCCTACGAGCAGTACTTC. It encodes CASSSLPTGSSYEQYF. The chain uses TRBV12-3 or TRBV12-4 and TRBJ2-7; 7 bases map to TRBD1. The J segment lost 0 bases and the V segment lost 4 bases, leaving 9 bases of the junction unmatched. This CDR3 region has 16 residues.

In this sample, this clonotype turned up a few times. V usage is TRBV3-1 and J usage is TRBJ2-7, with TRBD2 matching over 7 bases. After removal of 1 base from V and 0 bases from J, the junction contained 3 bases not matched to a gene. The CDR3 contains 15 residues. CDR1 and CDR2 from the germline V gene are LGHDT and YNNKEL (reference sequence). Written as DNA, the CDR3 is TGTGCCAGCAGCCAAGGGCGGGAGCGCTCCTACGAGCAGTACTTC. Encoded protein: CASSQGRERSYEQYF.

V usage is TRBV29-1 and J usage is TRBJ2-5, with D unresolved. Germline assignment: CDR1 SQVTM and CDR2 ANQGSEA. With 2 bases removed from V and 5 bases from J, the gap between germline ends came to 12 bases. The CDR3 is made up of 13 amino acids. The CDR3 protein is CSVEPTGRETQYF. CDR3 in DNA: TGCAGCGTTGAACCTACCGGGCGGGAGACCCAGTACTTC.